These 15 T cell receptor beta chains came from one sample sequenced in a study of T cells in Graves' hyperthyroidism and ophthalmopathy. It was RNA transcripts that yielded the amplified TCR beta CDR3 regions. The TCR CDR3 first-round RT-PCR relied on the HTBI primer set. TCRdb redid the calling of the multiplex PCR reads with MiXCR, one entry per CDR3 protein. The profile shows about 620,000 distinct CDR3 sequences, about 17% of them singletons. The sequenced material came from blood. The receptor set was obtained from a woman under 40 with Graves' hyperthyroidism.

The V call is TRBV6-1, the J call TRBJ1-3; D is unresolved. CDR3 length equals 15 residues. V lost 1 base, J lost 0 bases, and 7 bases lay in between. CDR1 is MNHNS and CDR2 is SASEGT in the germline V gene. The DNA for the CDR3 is TGTGCCAGCAGTGAAGTCGTCGGCTCTGGAAACACCATATATTTT. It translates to CASSEVVGSGNTIYF.

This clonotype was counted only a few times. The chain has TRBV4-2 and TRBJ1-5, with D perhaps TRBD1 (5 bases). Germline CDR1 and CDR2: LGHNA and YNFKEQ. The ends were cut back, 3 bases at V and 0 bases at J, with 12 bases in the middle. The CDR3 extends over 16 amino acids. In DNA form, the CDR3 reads TGTGCCAGCAGCCAGGGGGGGATTTATAGCAATCAGCCCCAGCATTTT. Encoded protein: CASSQGGIYSNQPQHF.

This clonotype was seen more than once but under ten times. Written as DNA, the CDR3 is TGTGCCAGTACGAAGGGAAATAGGCGTGGCGGGGAGCTGTTTTTT. Protein sequence: CASTKGNRRGGELFF. The chain joins TRBV19 to TRBJ2-2; D gene ambiguous. The ends were cut back, 7 bases at V and 7 bases at J, with 19 bases in the middle. The CDR3 consists of 15 residues. Germline V CDR1 and CDR2: LNHDA, SQIVND (reference sequence).

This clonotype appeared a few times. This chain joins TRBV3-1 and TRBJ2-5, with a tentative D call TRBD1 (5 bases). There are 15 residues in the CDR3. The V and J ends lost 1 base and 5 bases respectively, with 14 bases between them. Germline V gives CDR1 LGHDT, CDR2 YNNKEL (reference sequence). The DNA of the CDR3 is TGTGCCAGCAGCCAAGGCTCGGCAGGGTGGGAGACCCAGTACTTC. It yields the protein CASSQGSAGWETQYF.

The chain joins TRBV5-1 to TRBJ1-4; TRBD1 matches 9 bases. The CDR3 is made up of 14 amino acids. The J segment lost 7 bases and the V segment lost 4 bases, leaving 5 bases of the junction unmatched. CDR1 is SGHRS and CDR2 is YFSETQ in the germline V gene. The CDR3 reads CASSAGQGGEKLFF. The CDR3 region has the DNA TGCGCCAGCAGCGCGGGACAGGGTGGTGAAAAACTGTTTTTT.

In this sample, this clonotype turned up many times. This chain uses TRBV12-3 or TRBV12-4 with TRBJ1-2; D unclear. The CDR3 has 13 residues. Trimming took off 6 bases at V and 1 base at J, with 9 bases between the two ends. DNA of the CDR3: TGTGCCAGCAGCTTCACCTATAACTATGGCTACACCTTC. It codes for CASSFTYNYGYTF.

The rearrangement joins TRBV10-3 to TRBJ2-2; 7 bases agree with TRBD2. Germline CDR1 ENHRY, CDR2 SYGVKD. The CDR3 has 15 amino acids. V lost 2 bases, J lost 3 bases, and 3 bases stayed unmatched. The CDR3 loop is CAISEAGAYTGELFF. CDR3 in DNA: TGTGCCATCAGTGAGGCGGGAGCCTACACCGGGGAGCTGTTTTTT.

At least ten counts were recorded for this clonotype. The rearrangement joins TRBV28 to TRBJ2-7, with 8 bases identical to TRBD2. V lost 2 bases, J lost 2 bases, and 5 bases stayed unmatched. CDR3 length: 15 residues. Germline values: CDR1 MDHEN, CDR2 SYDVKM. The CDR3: CASSLRAGAAYEQYF. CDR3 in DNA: TGTGCCAGCAGTTTACGAGCGGGAGCCGCCTACGAGCAGTACTTC. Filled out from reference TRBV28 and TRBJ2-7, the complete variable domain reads DVKVTQSSRYLVKRTGEKVFLECVQDMDHENMFWYRQDPGLGLRLIYFSYDVKMKEKGDIPEGYSVSREKKERFSLILESASTNQTSMYLCASSLRAGAAYEQYFGPGTRLTVT.

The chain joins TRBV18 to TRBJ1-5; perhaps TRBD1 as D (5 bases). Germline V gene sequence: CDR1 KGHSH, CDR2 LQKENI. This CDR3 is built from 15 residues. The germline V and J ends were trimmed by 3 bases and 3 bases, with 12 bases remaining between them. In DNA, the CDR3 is TGTGCCAGCTCACCCCCAGGGCCGGACAATCAGCCCCAGCATTTT. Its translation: CASSPPGPDNQPQHF.

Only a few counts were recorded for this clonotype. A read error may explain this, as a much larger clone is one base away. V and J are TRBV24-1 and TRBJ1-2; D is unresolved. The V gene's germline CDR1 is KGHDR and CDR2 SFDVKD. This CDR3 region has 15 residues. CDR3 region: CATSDSTDLNYGCTF. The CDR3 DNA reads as TGTGCCACCAGTGACTCGACTGACCTCAACTATGGCTGCACCTTC.

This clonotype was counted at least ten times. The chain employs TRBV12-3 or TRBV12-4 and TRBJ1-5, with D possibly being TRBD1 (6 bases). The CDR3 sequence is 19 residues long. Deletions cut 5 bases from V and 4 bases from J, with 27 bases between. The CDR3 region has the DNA TGTGCCAGCAGTGCGGTAGGGCTTGGGGGGCCTACCTTTAATCAGCCCCAGCATTTT. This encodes CASSAVGLGGPTFNQPQHF.

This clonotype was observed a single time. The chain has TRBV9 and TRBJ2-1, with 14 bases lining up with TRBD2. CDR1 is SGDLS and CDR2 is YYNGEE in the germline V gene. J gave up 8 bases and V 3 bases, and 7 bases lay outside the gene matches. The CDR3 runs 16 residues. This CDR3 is CASSDGTSGSRDEQFF. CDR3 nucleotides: TGTGCCAGCAGCGATGGGACTAGCGGGAGTAGAGATGAGCAGTTCTTC.

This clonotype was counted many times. CDR3: CASSQDVRSETNEKLFF. In nucleotides, the CDR3 is TGTGCCAGCAGCCAAGATGTCAGATCAGAGACTAATGAAAAACTGTTTTTT. The chain combines TRBV3-1 with TRBJ1-4; D call uncertain. CDR1 and CDR2 from the germline V gene are LGHDT and YNNKEL (reference sequence). There are 17 residues in the CDR3. V shed 0 bases and J shed 2 bases, with 13 bases lying between them.

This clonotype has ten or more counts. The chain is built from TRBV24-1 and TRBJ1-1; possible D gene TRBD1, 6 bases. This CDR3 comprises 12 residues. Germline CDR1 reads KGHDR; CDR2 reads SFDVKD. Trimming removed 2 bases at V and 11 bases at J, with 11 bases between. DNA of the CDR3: TGTGCCACCAGTGATTCAGGACAGACCGCTTTCTTT. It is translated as CATSDSGQTAFF.

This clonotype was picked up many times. The CDR3 DNA reads TGTGCCAGCAGCCAATGGGGACTAGCGGGAGTCGATGAGCAGTTCTTC. This sequence encodes CASSQWGLAGVDEQFF. The J gene is TRBJ2-1, the V gene TRBV3-1, with TRBD2 identical over 14 bases. This CDR3 spans 16 amino acids. V lost 2 bases, J lost 8 bases, and 5 bases stayed unmatched. Germline CDR1 reads LGHDT; CDR2 reads YNNKEL (reference sequence).